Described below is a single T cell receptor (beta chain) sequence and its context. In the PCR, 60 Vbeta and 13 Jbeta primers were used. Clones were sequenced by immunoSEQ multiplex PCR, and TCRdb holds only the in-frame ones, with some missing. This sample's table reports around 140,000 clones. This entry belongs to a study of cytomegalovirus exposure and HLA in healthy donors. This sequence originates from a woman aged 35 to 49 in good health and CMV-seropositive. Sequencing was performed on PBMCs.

The chain's CDR3 is CASSLFRGSGQETQYF. The CDR3, as DNA: TGTGCCAGCAGCTTATTCAGGGGGTCGGGGCAAGAGACCCAGTACTTC. V is TRBV11-1 and J is TRBJ2-5; 7 nucleotides agree with TRBD1. From germline, CDR1 is SGHAT and CDR2 FQDESV (reference sequence). J was trimmed by 2 bases and V by 2 bases; bases with no gene match: 8. There are 16 residues in the CDR3.